Given below is one T cell receptor (beta chain) in context. Antigen specificity is unknown. The data derive from a study of T-cell reconstitution after alpha-beta-depleted transplantation in children. During its preparation, the TCRbeta library received unique molecular identifiers. One entry per CDR3 protein, called by TCRdb with MiXCR from the PCR reads. The table has over 85,000 distinct CDR3 sequences, around 6.1% seen once; the top ten hold approximately 6.6%. General observations from the study: The main origin of T-cell counts and diversity one year after transplant was newly produced T cells. There were some patients whose high TCRbeta diversity at day 60 came from surviving recipient T cells and thymic progenitors.

There are 14 residues in the CDR3. Trimming removed 1 base from V and 0 bases from J, with 5 bases in between. The germline gives CDR1 SGHRS, CDR2 YFSETQ. The source is a female patient aged 2-15 years who had a stem cell transplant for Fanconi anemia, so the T cells may come from the graft donor. The chain joins TRBV5-1 to TRBJ1-3; no reliable D call. Specimen: PBMCs, mostly from graft donor cells, collected 60 days after TCRalphabeta/CD19-depleted stem cell transplant. CDR3 in amino acids: CASSLTVSGNTIYF. The CDR3 coding sequence is TGCGCCAGCAGCTTGACAGTCTCTGGAAACACCATATATTTT.